A selection of T cell receptor beta chains follows, all from one sample in a study of metastatic and nonmetastatic thyroid tumors. TCRdb redid the clone calls on the PCR reads using MiXCR. The table lists 30,000 to 40,000 clones, 35% of them singletons. The sequencing input was tumor tissue. The receptors come from a female donor with papillary thyroid cancer or a benign thyroid nodule (not recorded which). Some clones in this sample may be carry-over from other donors' samples. CDR3s include the opening cysteine and the closing phenylalanine or tryptophan. The D gene is left open where the match is weak. Not all rows give a size; the values are once, few, many and, for expanded clones, a class.

clone size | J gene | D gene | V gene | CDR3 DNA | CDR3 protein
NA | TRBJ2-3 | TRBD2 | TRBV11-2 | TGTGCCAGCAGCACCACTCTAGCGGGGGGCACAGATACGCAGTATTTT | CASSTTLAGGTDTQYF
few | TRBJ2-1 | NA | TRBV6-4 | TGTGCCAGCAGTGACAGGGGGTATGAGCAGTTCTTC | CASSDRGYEQFF
few | TRBJ1-2 | NA | TRBV28 | TGTGCCAGCAGCTACGACTTGCGGGGGGTGGGAGGCTACACCTTC | CASSYDLRGVGGYTF
NA | TRBJ2-1 | TRBD2 | TRBV7-6 | TGTGCCAGCAGCCTAAGAGCGGGAGGAGGAGAGGGTAATGAGCAGTTCTTC | CASSLRAGGGEGNEQFF
few | TRBJ1-6 | NA | TRBV25-1 | TGTGCCAGCAGTGAATGGGGCAGGGGCGGTTCACCCCTCCACTTT | CASSEWGRGGSPLHF
NA | TRBJ2-1 | TRBD2 | TRBV12-3/TRBV12-4 | TGTGCCAGCAGTCGGGAGGTCGGGAGCAATGAGCAGTTCTTC | CASSREVGSNEQFF
NA | TRBJ2-6 | TRBD2 | TRBV4-1 | TGCGCCAGCAGCCATGCCCGGGAGGGCCCCAGCTCTGGGGCCAACGTCCTGACTTTC | CASSHAREGPSSGANVLTF
few | TRBJ2-2 | NA | TRBV20-1 | TGCAGTGCCTCGGACCCGAACACCGGGGAGCTGTTTTTT | CSASDPNTGELFF
NA | TRBJ2-7 | NA | TRBV4-1 | TGCGCCAGCAGCCAAGTAGGGGGATTCTCCTACGAGCGGTACTTC | CASSQVGGFSYERYF
few | TRBJ1-2 | NA | TRBV6-1 | TGTGCCAGCAGTATAAATTTAGTATTATCCACTCCCGGCTACACCTTC | CASSINLVLSTPGYTF
few | TRBJ2-1 | TRBD2 | TRBV28 | TGTGCCAGCAGGGATCTAGCGGGGGGTTACAATGAGCAGTTCTTC | CASRDLAGGYNEQFF
few | TRBJ2-1 | NA | TRBV12-3/TRBV12-4 | TGTGCCAGCAGTCCCCTCTCGGGGGCTTACAATGAGCAGTTCTTC | CASSPLSGAYNEQFF
NA | TRBJ2-2 | NA | TRBV7-9 | TGTGCCAGCAGCGTTTGGGGGGCCTCCACCGGGGAGCTGTTTTTT | CASSVWGASTGELFF
NA | TRBJ2-1 | NA | TRBV7-2 | TGTGCCAGCAGCGGACTGGGAAGGGATGAGCAGTTCTTC | CASSGLGRDEQFF